These T cell receptor beta chains were read from a single sample in a study of cytomegalovirus exposure and HLA in healthy donors. The method was immunoSEQ multiplex PCR; TCRdb's version includes in-frame clones alone and lacks a portion of them. The sample holds some 190,000 clones; roughly 83% are singletons and the top ten take more than 1.4%. The sequenced material came from PBMCs. These receptors all come from a woman aged 18-29 years in good health and CMV-seronegative. The CDR3 runs from the conserved cysteine through the conserved F or W. The D gene is left open where the match is weak. A clone size is listed for some rows: how often the clone was seen (once, few, many), or a class if it is expanded.

j_gene | abundance | d_gene | v_gene | CDR3nt | CDR3aa
TRBJ1-1 | - | - | TRBV5-6 | TGTGCCAGCAGCTTGGTAAACAGGGCAGACACTGAAGCTTTCTTT | CASSLVNRADTEAFF
TRBJ2-3 | - | - | TRBV11-3 | TGTGCCAGCAGCTTCGAAGCCCCAAACACAGATACGCAGTATTTT | CASSFEAPNTDTQYF
TRBJ1-2 | many | - | TRBV19 | TGTGCCAGTAGTATAGTGGCGGGGTCCTATGGCTACACCTTC | CASSIVAGSYGYTF
TRBJ2-3 | once | TRBD2 | TRBV7-7 | TGTGCCAGCAGCTTAGGCCCTAGGGGCGGGAGGACCACAGATACGCAGTATTTT | CASSLGPRGGRTTDTQYF
TRBJ2-1 | - | - | TRBV6-6 | TGTGCCAGCACCCCGAAGGGCGGGACCTACAATGAGCAGTTCTTC | CASTPKGGTYNEQFF
TRBJ1-1 | - | - | TRBV30 | TGTGCCTGGAGTCCGGGCACTGAAGCTTTCTTT | CAWSPGTEAFF
TRBJ1-2 | - | - | TRBV7-9 | TGTGCCAGCAGCATCGAGCTGACAGGTAGCTACACCTTC | CASSIELTGSYTF
TRBJ2-4 | once | - | TRBV2 | TGTGCCAGCAGTGCAGGCAGAATAGCCAAAAACATTCAGTACTTC | CASSAGRIAKNIQYF
TRBJ2-3 | - | - | TRBV29-1 | TGCAGCGTTGAAGTCCGGACTATCGGCCTCACAGATACGCAGTATTTT | CSVEVRTIGLTDTQYF
TRBJ1-5 | few | - | TRBV29-1 | TGCAGCGTCACACAGGAGATCAATCAGCCCCAGCATTTT | CSVTQEINQPQHF
TRBJ2-7 | - | TRBD2 | TRBV11-1 | TGTGCCAGCAGCCCACATCCGGGACTAGCGGGGGAGACCTACGAGCAGTACTTC | CASSPHPGLAGETYEQYF
TRBJ2-2 | - | TRBD1 | TRBV7-8 | TGTGCCAGCAGCGTAGCAACAGGGGGCAGCACCGGGGAGCTGTTTTTT | CASSVATGGSTGELFF
TRBJ1-6 | - | TRBD1 | TRBV6-6 | TGTGCCAGCAGTTTTACAGGGGGAACTGATTCACCCCTCCACTTT | CASSFTGGTDSPLHF
TRBJ1-3 | - | TRBD1 | TRBV30 | TGTGCCTGGAGTCCAGGGGGCGAGGGAAACACCATATATTTT | CAWSPGGEGNTIYF
TRBJ2-4 | once | - | TRBV27 | TGTGCCAGCAAACTCACCCCCCGGGGGAGCAAAAACATTCAGTACTTC | CASKLTPRGSKNIQYF
TRBJ2-7 | - | TRBD1 | TRBV27 | TGTGCCAGCAGGGACAGGGAGTGGTACGAGCAGTACTTC | CASRDREWYEQYF
TRBJ2-1 | - | - | TRBV9 | TGTGCCAGCAGCGTAGGCACTAGGCCCTACAATGAGCAGTTCTTC | CASSVGTRPYNEQFF
TRBJ1-6 | once | - | TRBV27 | TGTGCCAGCAGTCTCGAGAGCTCCTATAATTCACCCCTCCACTTT | CASSLESSYNSPLHF
TRBJ2-4 | - | - | TRBV5-1 | TGCGCCAGCAGCCCACGGGCGGGGATGCTCGGAGCCAAAAACATTCAGTACTTC | CASSPRAGMLGAKNIQYF
TRBJ2-5 | - | - | TRBV2 | TGTGCCAGCAGTGATATCAGTACAGACCAAGAGACCCAGTACTTC | CASSDISTDQETQYF
TRBJ1-2 | - | - | TRBV5-4 | TGTGCCAGCAGCTTGGAGGAGGGCTACTATGGCTACACCTTC | CASSLEEGYYGYTF
TRBJ2-1 | - | - | TRBV5-4 | TGTGCCAGCAGCTTGGAACTCAGCGGACCCAATGAGCAGTTCTTC | CASSLELSGPNEQFF
TRBJ2-1 | once | TRBD1 | TRBV5-6 | TGTGCCAGCAGCCATCGGACAGGGGGCTCAATCTACAATGAGCAGTTCTTC | CASSHRTGGSIYNEQFF
TRBJ1-4 | - | TRBD1 | TRBV5-6 | TGTGCCAGCAGCCTACAGGGGGACGATGAAAAACTGTTTTTT | CASSLQGDDEKLFF
TRBJ1-6 | once | - | TRBV30 | TGTGCCTGGACAGGGGAATATAATTCACCCCTCCACTTT | CAWTGEYNSPLHF
TRBJ2-2 | - | TRBD1 | TRBV5-4 | TGTGCCAGCAGCTCCCCAGTTGGGACAGGGAGGACCGGGGAGCTGTTTTTT | CASSSPVGTGRTGELFF
TRBJ1-1 | - | TRBD1 | TRBV9 | TGTGCCAGCAGCGTAGGGTCTAGGGGACAGACTGAAGCTTTCTTT | CASSVGSRGQTEAFF
TRBJ2-7 | - | - | TRBV14 | TGTGCCAGCAGCCAAGATGATAATAGAATCTACGAGCAGTACTTC | CASSQDDNRIYEQYF
TRBJ2-7 | - | TRBD2 | TRBV7-8 | TGTGCCAGCAGCTACCTACCCCGACTAGCGGGAGAACACGAGCAGTACTTC | CASSYLPRLAGEHEQYF
TRBJ2-2 | few | TRBD1 | TRBV10-3 | TGTGCCATCAGTCCAGGGGGAAACACCGGGGAGCTGTTTTTT | CAISPGGNTGELFF
TRBJ2-3 | - | TRBD2 | TRBV5-4 | TGTGCCAGCAGCTTGCGGCTAGCGGGAGTTGATACGCAGTATTTT | CASSLRLAGVDTQYF
TRBJ1-2 | - | TRBD1 | TRBV25-1 | TGTGCCAGCAGCCGTCCAGGGGGCAGTGGCTACACCTTC | CASSRPGGSGYTF
TRBJ1-2 | - | - | TRBV28 | TGTGCCAGCAGAAACTTTCAGACAGGCGGCTACACCTTC | CASRNFQTGGYTF
TRBJ1-5 | - | TRBD1 | TRBV28 | TGTGCCAGCAGCCATAACATAGGACAGGGGAATCAGCCCCAGCATTTT | CASSHNIGQGNQPQHF
TRBJ1-3 | - | - | TRBV4-1 | TGCGCCAGCAGCCAAGGGAAAGGGCAGGGGCCCTCTGGAAACACCATATATTTT | CASSQGKGQGPSGNTIYF
TRBJ1-6 | once | - | TRBV30 | TGTGCCTGGAGTGTATTGGGACATTATAATTCACCCCTCCACTTT | CAWSVLGHYNSPLHF
TRBJ1-6 | - | - | TRBV5-1 | TGCGCCAGCAGCCTCACGACAGGAATCGATTCACCCCTCCACTTT | CASSLTTGIDSPLHF
TRBJ2-7 | - | - | TRBV5-4 | TGTGCCAGCAGCTTGCAGGGTTCCTACGAGCAGTACTTC | CASSLQGSYEQYF
TRBJ2-5 | - | - | TRBV10-3 | TGTGCCATCAGTGATCATAGCCCCGAGACCCAGTACTTC | CAISDHSPETQYF
TRBJ2-7 | - | TRBD1 | TRBV7-9 | TGTGCCAGCAGCCCTCATCCCGGGACAGGGGGAGGCTCCTACGAGCAGTACTTC | CASSPHPGTGGGSYEQYF
TRBJ2-1 | - | TRBD2 | TRBV19 | TGTGCCAGTAGTATTTCTGCCGCTAGCGGGATCGCTGAGCAGTTCTTC | CASSISAASGIAEQFF
TRBJ2-1 | - | TRBD2 | TRBV5-4 | TGTGCCAGCAGCTTGGGGGTCCCGCGGGAGTGGCAGTTCTTC | CASSLGVPREWQFF
TRBJ1-3 | - | TRBD1 | TRBV5-1 | TGCGCCAGCGGAGTAGACAGGGGGCCTGGAAACACCATATATTTT | CASGVDRGPGNTIYF
TRBJ1-1 | - | TRBD1 | TRBV5-1 | TGCGCCAGCAGCTTGGCCGGGACAGGGGGGTCCACACTAATGAACACTGAAGCTTTCTTT | CASSLAGTGGSTLMNTEAFF
TRBJ2-1 | - | - | TRBV4-1 | TGCGCCAGCAGCCAAGATGGGACTCCAGACAATGAGCAGTTCTTC | CASSQDGTPDNEQFF
TRBJ1-5 | - | TRBD1 | TRBV27 | TGTGCCAGCTCGACAGGGGACGCTCAGCCCCAGCATTTT | CASSTGDAQPQHF